The 14 T cell receptor beta chains listed next were all sequenced from one sample in a study of PD-1 blockade in classical Hodgkin lymphoma. Assay used: immunoSEQ multiplex PCR; TCRdb lists only in-frame clones, some missing. The sample shows about 94,000 clones, 80% to 90% of them seen only once. Brentuximab vedotin exposure varied among the patients, all of whom had relapsed after autologous stem cell transplantation. Here the sequenced sample was peripheral blood mononuclear cells (PBMCs), taken before the second cycle of nivolumab. These receptors were collected from a human donor with classical Hodgkin lymphoma.

The chain combines TRBV16 with TRBJ2-2, with 7 bases that match TRBD1. Germline V gives CDR1 KGHSY, CDR2 FQNENV. After removal of 3 bases from V and 4 bases from J, the junction contained 5 bases not matched to a gene. There are 15 residues in the CDR3. The CDR3 DNA follows: TGTGCCAGCAGCCACGGCAGGGGGTTCACCGGGGAGCTGTTTTTT. Protein: CASSHGRGFTGELFF.

Here the CDR3 DNA reads TGTGCCAGCAGTTTGGTAGCGGGGCTAACCTACGAGCAGTACTTC. Translating gives CASSLVAGLTYEQYF. This chain connects TRBV27 to TRBJ2-7; 8 bases line up with TRBD2. The CDR3 has 15 amino acids. Germline trimming cut 3 bases from V and 2 bases from J; bases unmatched to any gene: 6. Germline assignment: CDR1 MNHEY and CDR2 SMNVEV (reference sequence).

This clone was detected once. The gene calls are TRBV5-4 and TRBJ2-5, with 7 nucleotides matching TRBD2. This CDR3 has 15 residues. Per the germline V gene, CDR1 is SGHNT and CDR2 is YYREEE (reference sequence). The V gene end was trimmed by 0 bases and the J gene end by 2 bases; junction bases not matched to a gene: 4. CDR3 bases: TGTGCCAGCAGCTTGGCCGGGACTATTCAAGAGACCCAGTACTTC. This translates into CASSLAGTIQETQYF.

This clone appeared once. This chain links TRBV28 with TRBJ2-1; D is unclear. Germline V lookup: CDR1 MDHEN, CDR2 SYDVKM. This CDR3 has 19 amino acids. Between the trimmed V and J ends, which lost 6 bases and 6 bases, there was a span of 30 bases. The CDR3 nucleotides are TGTGCCAGCAGCCCTAGTTATGGGGTTCGAGCCTTAGTCCCCAATGAGCAGTTCTTC. Its protein is CASSPSYGVRALVPNEQFF.

The genes are TRBV19 and TRBJ2-5, with 8 bases lining up with TRBD1. CDR1 is LNHDA and CDR2 is SQIVND in the germline V gene (reference sequence). J gave up 1 base and V 5 bases, and 3 bases lay outside the gene matches. This CDR3 is 14 amino acids long. The DNA of the CDR3 is TGTGCCAGTAGTGAGGACAGGGCCCAAGAGACCCAGTACTTC. Protein sequence: CASSEDRAQETQYF.

The chain uses TRBV15 and TRBJ2-2; D possibly corresponds to TRBD1 (6 bases). V was pared by 0 bases and J by 5 bases, with 16 bases between. The CDR3 totals 17 residues. Germline CDR1 is LNHNV and CDR2 is YYDKDF (reference sequence). In nucleotides, the CDR3 is TGTGCCACCAGCAGAGATCCGCGGCAGGGGCGGACCGGGGAGCTGTTTTTT. Residues: CATSRDPRQGRTGELFF.

This sequence joins TRBV4-1 and TRBJ2-5; D remains ambiguous. With the DNA end fitting TRBJ2-7 better, the J assignment may be wrong. The germline gives CDR1 MGHRA, CDR2 YSYEKL. The CDR3 consists of 14 residues. CDR3 in DNA: TGCGCCAGCAGCCAAGATCCTGGGAACTACGAGCAGTACTTC. Amino acid sequence: CASSQDPGNYEQYF.

This chain connects TRBV28 to TRBJ2-5; 9 bases map to TRBD2. Per the germline V gene, CDR1 is MDHEN and CDR2 is SYDVKM. Trimming cost V 4 bases and J 1 base; bases outside gene matches: 7. CDR3 length: 16 amino acids. The DNA for the CDR3 is TGTGCCAGCAGTTCCGGGGGACTAGCAACCCAAGAGACCCAGTACTTC. This gives the protein CASSSGGLATQETQYF. The variable domain in full, with the rest retrieved from reference TRBV28 and TRBJ2-5, is DVKVTQSSRYLVKRTGEKVFLECVQDMDHENMFWYRQDPGLGLRLIYFSYDVKMKEKGDIPEGYSVSREKKERFSLILESASTNQTSMYLCASSSGGLATQETQYFGPGTRLLVL.

CDR3 DNA sequence: TGTGCCAGCAGACCTACTAGCGGGGTCATGGAGACCCAGTACTTC. Translation: CASRPTSGVMETQYF. The V and J genes are TRBV2 and TRBJ2-5, with 10 positions matching TRBD2. V was pared by 6 bases and J by 5 bases, with 9 bases of the junction left unmatched. CDR3 length: 15 amino acids. Germline loops: CDR1 SNHLY, CDR2 FYNNEI.

The V and J genes are TRBV27 and TRBJ2-1; D is uncertain. This CDR3 region has 15 residues. Germline V gene data show CDR1 as MNHEY and CDR2 as SMNVEV (reference sequence). Between the trimmed V and J ends, which lost 1 base and 2 bases, there was a span of 9 bases. This CDR3 reads CASSLLGLTYNEQFF. CDR3 DNA: TGTGCCAGCAGTTTATTAGGGTTGACCTACAATGAGCAGTTCTTC.

The chain combines TRBV11-2 with TRBJ2-7; possible D gene TRBD2, 6 bases. This CDR3 spans 13 amino acids. The germline V and J ends were trimmed by 4 bases and 3 bases, with 10 bases remaining between them. Germline CDR1 is SGHAT and CDR2 is FQNNGV. This CDR3 is CASSSGVNYEQYF. The CDR3 coding sequence is TGTGCCAGCAGCTCGGGGGTAAACTACGAGCAGTACTTC.

This rearrangement joins TRBV6-6 to TRBJ2-7, with D perhaps TRBD1 or TRBD2 (6 bases each). The germline V gene encodes CDR1 MNHNY and CDR2 SVGAGI (reference sequence). The V end was cut by 6 bases, the J end by 6 bases, with 18 bases between. The CDR3 contains 14 residues. The CDR3 protein is CASSPSGAWSEQYF. The CDR3 DNA reads TGTGCCAGCAGCCCTTCGGGGGCTTGGAGCGAGCAGTACTTC.

This clone appeared a single time. The chain has TRBV11-2 and TRBJ2-1; 13 nucleotides align to TRBD2. This CDR3 has 15 residues. J gave up 8 bases and V 2 bases, and 3 bases lay outside the gene matches. The germline gives CDR1 SGHAT, CDR2 FQNNGV. The CDR3: CASSLTSGGAHEQFF. For the CDR3, the DNA is TGTGCCAGCAGCTTAACTAGCGGGGGGGCCCATGAGCAGTTCTTC.

The CDR3: CASSSGSKGETQYF. CDR3 sequence (DNA): TGCGCCAGCAGTTCGGGATCGAAGGGGGAGACCCAGTACTTC. V is TRBV10-2 and J is TRBJ2-5; the D call may be TRBD1 or TRBD2 (5 bases each). From germline, CDR1 is WSHSY and CDR2 SAAADI. Trimming removed 5 bases at V and 5 bases at J, with 15 bases between. This CDR3 is built from 14 residues.